The present T cell receptor beta chain was sequenced within a study of cytomegalovirus exposure and HLA in healthy donors. Across the whole study: For the approximately 360 genotyped donors, 75% to 90% fell within the Caucasian-associated ancestry cluster. General study points: Most TCR sequences were rare, but some public TCRs occurred in many donors.

This CDR3 is built from 14 residues. CDR1 and CDR2 from the germline V gene are SGHTA and FQGTGA. The V and J ends lost 0 bases and 5 bases, in that order; junction bases with no gene match: 4. This PCR relied on a set of 60 Vbeta primers and 13 Jbeta primers. Using immunoSEQ multiplex PCR, the repertoire was profiled, and TCRdb retains in-frame clones only, with some absent. The table lists about 200,000 clones, around 87% of them singletons. A remark on this clone: Its antigen is undetermined.

As for the donors, each was a healthy bone marrow donor. The genes are TRBV7-3 and TRBJ2-7; 7 bases align to TRBD2. Sequencing was performed on PBMCs. The receptor's source is a boy under 10 years old in good health and CMV-seronegative. The DNA of the CDR3 is TGTGCCAGCAGCTTAACGGGGGGGAAGGACGAGCAGTACTTC. This encodes CASSLTGGKDEQYF.